This paragraph covers one T cell receptor beta chain sequence. The sample is drawn from a study of cytomegalovirus exposure and HLA in healthy donors. V dropped 4 bases and J dropped 5; count of bases not matched to a gene: 8. The germline gives CDR1 SGHKS, CDR2 YYEKEE (reference sequence). The CDR3 loop spans 15 amino acids. Use of 60 Vbeta and 13 Jbeta primers characterized the PCR. Data came from immunoSEQ multiplex PCR; TCRdb stores just in-frame clones and leaves some out. Among about 170,000 clones, roughly 79% were seen once, and the ten largest hold roughly 1.9%. The chain combines TRBV5-5 with TRBJ1-2; 10 bases map to TRBD1. Sequenced: PBMCs. The receptor's source is a woman aged 25-40 years in good health and CMV-seropositive. CDR3 nucleotides: TGTGCCAGCAGCCCTCGACAGGGGGCTGGGTATGGCTACACCTTC. Protein product: CASSPRQGAGYGYTF.